These T cell receptor beta chains were read from a single sample in a study of T cells after yellow fever vaccination. TCRdb re-called the 5' RACE reads through MiXCR, storing one row per CDR3 protein. The sample lists 500,000 to 650,000 distinct CDR3 sequences, 17% occurring once. The sample was PBMCs, taken about 5 days after the first yellow fever vaccination. The receptor source for this set is a man younger than 30 who received the YFV17D yellow fever vaccine. Both conserved end residues are part of each CDR3. A D gene is named only where the DNA matches it firmly. Part of the rows lack a size; the others show once, few, many or a class for expanded clones.

J gene,clone size,V gene,D gene,CDR3 DNA,CDR3 protein
TRBJ2-7,NA,TRBV20-1,NA,TGCAGTGCTAGTCTCCAGATCGTGAACGAGCAGTACTTC,CSASLQIVNEQYF
TRBJ2-5,NA,TRBV5-1,NA,TGCGCCAGCACACCGGGAAGTACCCAAGAGACCCAGTACTTC,CASTPGSTQETQYF
TRBJ1-4,NA,TRBV4-3,TRBD1,TGCGCCAGCAGCCACGGACAGGGCGATGAAAAACTGTTTTTT,CASSHGQGDEKLFF
TRBJ2-1,few,TRBV12-3/TRBV12-4,TRBD2,TGTGCCAGCAGTTTCCGACTAGCGAGCGATGAGCAGTTCTTC,CASSFRLASDEQFF
TRBJ2-1,NA,TRBV2,NA,TGTGCCAGCACCCGGACCGTCCATGAGCAGTTCTTC,CASTRTVHEQFF
TRBJ1-2,few,TRBV30,NA,TGTGCCTGGAGCCCCAGGGACAAGGGAGGCTACACCTTC,CAWSPRDKGGYTF
TRBJ2-3,NA,TRBV20-1,TRBD2,TGCAGTGCCCAAGCCAGCGGGGGTTTAAATACGCAGTATTTT,CSAQASGGLNTQYF
TRBJ2-5,many,TRBV4-1,NA,TGCGCCAGCAGCCAGCAGGGCAATGGGGAGACCCAGTACTTC,CASSQQGNGETQYF
TRBJ2-3,few,TRBV7-9,NA,TGTGCCAGCAGCATTTCCGGGGAAGATACGCAGTATTTT,CASSISGEDTQYF
TRBJ2-7,NA,TRBV29-1,NA,TGCAGCGTTTCCAGGGCAGGGATGGACGTGAACGAGCAGTACTTC,CSVSRAGMDVNEQYF
TRBJ2-7,NA,TRBV25-1,NA,TGTGCCAGCAGTGATCGAGGGACCTACGAGCAGTACTTC,CASSDRGTYEQYF
TRBJ2-6,NA,TRBV6-2/TRBV6-3,NA,TGTGCCAGCAGCAGGGACTGGAGCTCTGGGGCCAACGTCCTGACTTTC,CASSRDWSSGANVLTF
TRBJ1-6,NA,TRBV6-1,TRBD1,TGTGCCAGCTGGGGCCGTTTGGGGACAGCGAGCTCCTATAATTCACCCCTCCACTTT,CASWGRLGTASSYNSPLHF
TRBJ1-3,NA,TRBV5-4,NA,TGTGCCAGCAGCTTGGGGGCAACGGGGACCGGAAACACCATATATTTT,CASSLGATGTGNTIYF
TRBJ2-1,once,TRBV12-3/TRBV12-4,NA,TGTGCCAGCAGTTCGAGGCTCCATGAGCAGTTCTTC,CASSSRLHEQFF
TRBJ1-1,NA,TRBV5-1,NA,TGCGCCAGCAGCTTGGCTGGGGCATGGAACACTGAAGCTTTCTTT,CASSLAGAWNTEAFF
TRBJ1-5,NA,TRBV12-3/TRBV12-4,NA,TGTGCCAGCGTGAAGGGAAGTCAGCCCCAGCATTTT,CASVKGSQPQHF
TRBJ1-2,many,TRBV19,TRBD1,TGTGCCAGTAAAACGACAGGGCCTTATGGCTACACCTTC,CASKTTGPYGYTF
TRBJ2-1,NA,TRBV12-3/TRBV12-4,NA,TGTGCCAGCAGTCAAACCGACAGGTACAATGAGCAGTTCTTC,CASSQTDRYNEQFF
TRBJ2-2,many,TRBV7-3,NA,TGTGCCAGCAGCTTAACAGACACCGGGGAGCTGTTTTTT,CASSLTDTGELFF
TRBJ1-1,NA,TRBV20-1,NA,TGCAGTGCTAGAAATCCGAAAGGAAACACTGAAGCTTTCTTT,CSARNPKGNTEAFF
TRBJ1-5,few,TRBV2,TRBD1,TGTGCCAGCAGTTCCGGGACGACAGGGCATCAGCCCCAGCATTTT,CASSSGTTGHQPQHF
TRBJ2-3,NA,TRBV24-1,TRBD2,TGTGCCACCAGTGATTTAAGGACTAGCGGGGGGAGCACAGATACGCAGTATTTT,CATSDLRTSGGSTDTQYF
TRBJ2-5,NA,TRBV7-2,NA,TGTGCCAGCAGCCGATACGCGGACGGCCAAGAGACCCAGTACTTC,CASSRYADGQETQYF
TRBJ1-2,few,TRBV7-2,NA,TGTGCCAGCAGCTTATTCCGGACGGGGAACTATGGCTACACCTTC,CASSLFRTGNYGYTF
TRBJ2-2,few,TRBV7-9,NA,TGTGCCAGCAGCTTTCAGGGGGGGGAGCTGTTTTTT,CASSFQGGELFF
TRBJ2-3,few,TRBV20-1,TRBD1,TGCAGTGCTAAAGACAGGGGCCCAGATACGCAGTATTTT,CSAKDRGPDTQYF
TRBJ1-1,NA,TRBV28,NA,TGTGCCAGCAGTTTACCCTCGGACGGAAACACTGAAGCTTTCTTT,CASSLPSDGNTEAFF
TRBJ2-2,few,TRBV7-6,TRBD2,TGTGCCAGCAGCCGGGGACTAGCGGCGAACACCGGGGAGCTGTTTTTT,CASSRGLAANTGELFF
TRBJ2-7,NA,TRBV11-2,TRBD2,TGTGCCAGCACCACGAAACCGGGACTAGCGGGGGCCTACGAGCAGTACTTC,CASTTKPGLAGAYEQYF
TRBJ1-2,NA,TRBV5-1,NA,TGCGCCAGCAGCTTGGTAACAGCGACCTATGGCTACACCTTC,CASSLVTATYGYTF
TRBJ2-1,few,TRBV10-3,NA,TGTGCCATCAGTGAGTTTAAAGAGCAGTTCTTC,CAISEFKEQFF
TRBJ1-6,NA,TRBV27,NA,TGTGCCAGCACCCCCGGCGGCTCCTATAATTCACCCCTCCACTTT,CASTPGGSYNSPLHF
TRBJ2-1,many,TRBV7-2,NA,TGTGCCAGCAGCTTATTGGGCCTAACGACTTACAATGAGCAGTTCTTC,CASSLLGLTTYNEQFF
TRBJ2-4,NA,TRBV12-3/TRBV12-4,TRBD1,TGTGCCAGCAGCCAGACAGGGTTCAACATTCAGTACTTC,CASSQTGFNIQYF
TRBJ1-2,NA,TRBV7-9,NA,TGTGCCAGCAGCAATCGAGGGGACTATGGCTACACCTTC,CASSNRGDYGYTF
TRBJ2-5,many,TRBV6-2/TRBV6-3,NA,TGTGCCAGCAGTGGGGGGGCCCGGGAGACCCAGTACTTC,CASSGGARETQYF
TRBJ2-7,few,TRBV12-3/TRBV12-4,NA,TGTGCCAGCAGTTCCGGGACGCGAGCCTACGAGCAGTACTTC,CASSSGTRAYEQYF
TRBJ1-1,once,TRBV7-9,NA,TGTGCCAGCAGCTTAAGGTCTGGGGGAAGAGGGACTGAAGATTTCTTT,CASSLRSGGRGTEDFF
TRBJ1-1,NA,TRBV4-2,NA,TGTGCCAGCAGCCACGGGGGGCAGACAGAAGCTTTCTTT,CASSHGGQTEAFF
TRBJ2-2,few,TRBV11-2,NA,TGTGCCAGCAGCTTAGCAGGCCGGGGGAACACCGGGGAGCTGTTTTTT,CASSLAGRGNTGELFF
TRBJ2-3,few,TRBV12-5,NA,TGTGCTAGTGGTTTGTATGGCAGGAGTTTTAGCACAGATACGCAGTATTTT,CASGLYGRSFSTDTQYF
TRBJ2-3,NA,TRBV20-1,TRBD2,TGCAGTGCCCCCCCGGGGGGGCGTCCAGATACGCAGTATTTT,CSAPPGGRPDTQYF
TRBJ1-3,few,TRBV6-1,TRBD1,TGTGCCAGCAGTACCCAGGGGGTCTCTGGAAACACCATATATTTT,CASSTQGVSGNTIYF